Presented here are 23 T cell receptor beta chains from one specimen sequenced in a study of T cell clonality in common variable immunodeficiency. Regarding the study as a whole: Fewer deletions and N-nucleotide insertions were reportedly seen in common variable immunodeficiency TCR beta sequences.

Sequenced by immunoSEQ multiplex PCR; TCRdb stores in-frame clones only, minus some. The specimen gives fewer than 30,000 clones without singletons; the ten biggest hold approximately 31%. What these receptors recognize is not known. The sequenced sample was peripheral blood mononuclear cells. The source is a human donor with common variable immunodeficiency.

A note on this clone: The read terminates 3 residues ahead of where the CDR3 ends, so the germline J gene completes it. The chain recombines TRBV5-1 with TRBJ1-1; 9 nucleotides agree with TRBD1. The CDR3 spans 14 residues. V gave up 3 bases and J gave up 5 bases; unmatched junction bases: 5. Germline V gene lookup returns CDR1 SGHRS and CDR2 YFSETQ. The CDR3 reads CASSSTGTGTEAFF. The CDR3 DNA, read in part, is TGCGCCAGCAGCTCGACCGGGACAGGGACTGAA. The full variable domain, in which reference TRBV5-1 and TRBJ1-1 provide the parts outside the CDR3, is KAGVTQTPRYLIKTRGQQVTLSCSPISGHRSVSWYQQTPGQGLQFLFEYFSETQRNKGNFPGRFSGRQFSNSRSEMNVSTLELGDSALYLCASSSTGTGTEAFFGQGTRLTVV.

This clone was counted ten times or more. The read terminates 3 residues before the CDR3 end, so the remaining end is supplied by the germline J gene. The rearrangement links TRBV30 to TRBJ2-7, with 8 bases identical to TRBD1. CDR3 length: 13 amino acids. The V gene's germline CDR1 is GTSNPN and CDR2 SVGIG (reference sequence). After removal of 1 base from V and 6 bases from J, the junction contained 5 bases not matched to a gene. The CDR3 bases that were read are TGTGCCTGGAGTGGAGGACAGGGAACCGAG. As protein: CAWSGGQGTE. The complete CDR3 sequence is CAWSGGQGTEQYF.

This clone was seen a few times. The missing CDR3 end, 3 residues past where the read stops, is filled in from the germline J gene. V gene TRBV13 combines with J gene TRBJ2-5; either TRBD1 or TRBD2 may fit D (5 bases each). The germline V gene has CDR1 PRHDT and CDR2 FYEKMQ (reference sequence). With 2 bases removed from V and 5 bases from J, the gap between germline ends came to 18 bases. The CDR3 runs 16 residues. The chain's CDR3 is CASSLRPGRLGETQYF. CDR3 bases read: TGTGCCAGCAGCTTAAGGCCAGGGAGATTGGGTGAGACC.

In regard to this clone: Read data end 3 residues before the CDR3 end; the end is taken from the germline J gene. The same CDR3 can be traced to other DNA sequences in this sample. The chain employs TRBV18 and TRBJ1-1, with D unclear. V lost 3 bases to trimming and J lost 1 base, with 6 bases between them. Germline V lookup: CDR1 KGHSH, CDR2 LQKENI. The CDR3 length is 13 residues. The part of the CDR3 DNA that was read is TGTGCCAGCTCACCGGAGGGGAACACTGAA. This gives the protein CASSPEGNTE. In full, the CDR3 reads CASSPEGNTEAFF.

There are a few counts of this clone. The CDR3 bases that were read are TGTGCCAGCAGTGATACCCTGGCCCCCCGTCCCGGGGAG. This codes for CASSDTLAPRPGE. Given in full, the CDR3 is CASSDTLAPRPGELFF. This chain connects TRBV2 to TRBJ2-2; D is ambiguous. The read stops 3 residues short of the end of the CDR3; the missing end is completed from the germline J gene. The CDR3 covers 16 residues. The V gene's germline CDR1 is SNHLY and CDR2 FYNNEI. V was cut by 3 bases and J by 6 bases, with 17 bases left in between.

Partial CDR3 DNA: TGTGCCAGCAGTGGCCAAGGGGGGGGGACCAATCAGCCC. It is translated as CASSGQGGGTNQP. The full CDR3 reads CASSGQGGGTNQPQHF. V and J are TRBV2 and TRBJ1-5, with a weak D call TRBD1 (6 bases). Read sequence stops 3 residues before the CDR3 end, and the germline J gene provides the missing end. The CDR3 contains 16 residues. Between the trimmed V and J ends, which lost 4 bases and 3 bases, there was a span of 16 bases. Germline-derived CDR1 and CDR2 are SNHLY and FYNNEI. The variable domain in full, with the rest retrieved from reference TRBV2 and TRBJ1-5, is EPEVTQTPSHQVTQMGQEVILRCVPISNHLYFYWYRQILGQKVEFLVSFYNNEISEKSEIFDDQFSVERPDGSNFTLKIRSTKLEDSAMYFCASSGQGGGTNQPQHFGDGTRLSIL.

This clone occurred many times. Read sequence stops 3 residues before the CDR3 end, and the germline J gene provides the missing end. The V call is TRBV29-1, the J call TRBJ1-2, with TRBD1 matching 9 bases. The CDR3 runs 13 residues. The germline CDR1 and CDR2 sequences are SQVTM and ANQGSEA. CDR3 bases read: TGCAGCGTTGAATTGGGACAGGGAAAAAAC. This encodes CSVELGQGKN. In full, the CDR3 is CSVELGQGKNYTF.

This clone has more than one count but fewer than ten. The read falls 3 residues short of the CDR3 end, and the missing part is taken from the germline J gene. The chain is built from TRBV19 and TRBJ2-3, with 10 positions matching TRBD2. Per germline, CDR1 LNHDA and CDR2 SQIVND (reference sequence). V shed 10 bases and J 4 bases; nucleotides not matched to a gene: 11. The CDR3 totals 15 residues. The sequenced part of the CDR3 DNA is TGTGCCACCATAGGGGGTAGCGGGGGGTCAGATACG. It codes for CATIGGSGGSDT. The full CDR3 sequence reads CATIGGSGGSDTQYF.

There are many counts of this clone. The read terminates 3 residues before the CDR3 end, so the remaining end is supplied by the germline J gene. V gene TRBV30 combines with J gene TRBJ1-2; perhaps TRBD1 as D (5 bases). The V end was cut by 5 bases, the J end by 7 bases, with 11 bases between. The CDR3 extends over 11 amino acids. CDR1 is GTSNPN, CDR2 SVGIG, per germline (reference sequence). This chain's CDR3 is CAWGRTRGYTF. The covered CDR3 bases are TGTGCCTGGGGACGGACACGTGGC.

In this sample, this clone turned up many times. The sequence runs out 3 residues before the end of the CDR3; the remainder is reconstructed from the germline J gene. The J gene is TRBJ1-1, the V gene TRBV2; 7 bases are shared with TRBD1. Unmatched junction bases numbered 4, after V lost 2 bases and J lost 7 bases. The CDR3 extends over 13 amino acids. Germline-derived CDR1 and CDR2 are SNHLY and FYNNEI. The CDR3 sequence is CASSEFRDSEAFF. Incomplete CDR3 DNA: TGTGCCAGCAGTGAATTCCGGGACAGTGAA.

Of note for this clone: The CDR3 extends 3 residues past the end of the read, so its final part is completed from the germline J gene. The chain carries TRBV7-6 and TRBJ1-6; D remains ambiguous. The CDR3 totals 16 residues. Trimming stripped 5 bases from V and 4 bases from J, with 15 bases between. Germline CDR1 is SGHVS and CDR2 is FNYEAQ. The CDR3 sequence is CASSPRAGGYNSPLHF. CDR3 bases read: TGTGCCAGCAGCCCACGAGCGGGCGGGTATAATTCACCC.

Of note for this clone: The CDR3 end lies 3 residues beyond the end of the read and is filled in from the germline J gene. This chain uses TRBV6-2 or TRBV6-3 with TRBJ1-2, with 7 bases aligning to TRBD1. The germline V gene encodes CDR1 MNHEY and CDR2 SVGEGT. The CDR3 spans 14 residues. Losses at the gene ends were 2 bases for V and 4 bases for J; bases not matched to a gene: 4. CDR3 in amino acids: CASSYQGVGYGYTF. CDR3 DNA, as far as it was read: TGTGCCAGCAGTTACCAGGGGGTAGGCTATGGC.

This clone was counted a few times. The CDR3 is CASSYGTAFYGYTF. CDR3 bases read: TGTGCCAGCAGTTACGGGACAGCCTTCTATGGC. The chain has TRBV7-2 and TRBJ1-2, with 7 bases matching TRBD1. The CDR3 end falls 3 residues outside the read, so it is completed with the germline J gene. J lost 4 bases, V lost 6 bases, and 8 bases had no gene match. The CDR3 loop spans 14 amino acids. Germline V lookup: CDR1 SGHTA, CDR2 FQGNSA.

This clone was detected a few times. The CDR3 DNA, read in part, is TGTGCCAGCAGCCGACAGTTTAATTCACCC. Protein sequence: CASSRQFNSP. The full CDR3 protein is CASSRQFNSPLHF. V usage is TRBV7-9 and J usage is TRBJ1-6, with D possibly matching TRBD1 (5 bases). Coverage ceases 3 residues before the CDR3 finishes, and the germline J gene fills in the end. CDR1 is SEHNR, CDR2 FQNEAQ, per germline (reference sequence). V lost 5 bases and J 6 bases, leaving 8 bases between the germline ends. The CDR3 has 13 amino acids.

The table lists this clone with many counts. The sequenced fragment ends 3 residues before the CDR3 boundary, so the rest is inferred from the germline J gene. The chain recombines TRBV19 with TRBJ2-2, with 8 bases that match TRBD2. Germline CDR1 and CDR2: LNHDA and SQIVND (reference sequence). V trimming: 5 bases; J trimming: 0 bases; junction bases outside the gene matches: 14. This CDR3 spans 19 amino acids. The chain's CDR3 is CASSPPPTGGVTNTGELFF. The sequenced part of the CDR3 DNA is TGTGCCAGTAGTCCGCCCCCAACCGGGGGGGTTACGAACACCGGGGAG.

This clone was counted many times. An end of the junction differs from the germline gene, which may be a read error. The CDR3 end falls 3 residues outside the read, so it is completed with the germline J gene. The chain carries TRBV4-2 and TRBJ1-4, with D perhaps TRBD1 (5 bases). CDR3 length: 16 amino acids. Germline V lookup: CDR1 LGHNA, CDR2 YNFKEQ. The CDR3 sequence: CASSQDGRGVNEKLFF. CDR3 DNA (partial): TGCGCCAGCAGCCAAGATGGACGAGGGGTGAATGAAAAA.

The CDR3 bases that were read are TGTGCCAGTAATCCACAGCGGGGGGGAATAGGGGCG. This translates into CASNPQRGGIGA. The whole CDR3 sequence reads CASNPQRGGIGAQYF. The rearrangement links TRBV19 to TRBJ2-3; 10 nucleotides match TRBD2. The read ends 3 residues shy of where the CDR3 ends; the end is completed using the germline J gene. This CDR3 has 15 amino acids. Germline assignment: CDR1 LNHDA and CDR2 SQIVND (reference sequence).

This clone was seen a few times. Read data end 3 residues before the CDR3 end; the end is taken from the germline J gene. The rearrangement links TRBV7-9 to TRBJ2-2; tentative D call: TRBD1 (6 bases). V lost 3 bases, J lost 2 bases, and 10 bases lay in between. Germline-derived CDR1 and CDR2 are SEHNR and FQNEAQ (reference sequence). There are 15 residues in the CDR3. The part of the CDR3 DNA that was read is TGTGCCAGCAGCTTGTGGGGGCCTAACACCGGGGAG. Its translation is CASSLWGPNTGE. Given in full, the CDR3 is CASSLWGPNTGELFF.

This clone was recorded at least ten times. The CDR3 is cut off 3 residues early in the read; its end comes from the germline J gene. This sequence joins TRBV5-5 and TRBJ2-6; D is unresolved. Between the trimmed V and J ends, which lost 0 bases and 7 bases, there was a span of 8 bases. The germline V gene encodes CDR1 SGHKS and CDR2 YYEKEE (reference sequence). The CDR3 consists of 14 residues. The CDR3 spells CASSLDASANVLTF. The part of the CDR3 DNA that was read is TGTGCCAGCAGCTTGGACGCCAGTGCCAACGTC.

As to this clone: The CDR3 end lies 3 residues beyond the end of the read and is filled in from the germline J gene. This chain connects TRBV30 to TRBJ2-3; TRBD1 aligns across 11 bases. CDR3 length: 16 amino acids. Germline lookup yields CDR1 GTSNPN and CDR2 SVGIG (reference sequence). V lost 1 base, J lost 4 bases, and 7 bases stayed unmatched. The part of the CDR3 DNA that was read is TGTGCCTGGAGTGCAGGGACAGGGGGGCCCGCAGATACG. It specifies CAWSAGTGGPADT. The CDR3 in full is CAWSAGTGGPADTQYF.

This clone turned up a few times. The observed sequence ends 3 residues before the CDR3 terminus, with the missing tail filled in from the germline J gene. The chain combines TRBV19 with TRBJ2-2, with 8 bases fitting TRBD2. Germline V CDR1 and CDR2: LNHDA, SQIVND (reference sequence). The CDR3 is made up of 15 amino acids. The junction had 4 bases not matched to a gene; V was cut back by 7 bases and J by 0 bases. The CDR3 loop is CASNELAANTGELFF. The covered CDR3 bases are TGTGCCAGTAATGAACTAGCGGCGAACACCGGGGAG.

This clone was seen ten or more times. Partial CDR3 DNA: TGTGCCAGTAGTATAACCCCAACAGGCGTGAACATT. Translating gives CASSITPTGVNI. The CDR3 as a whole reads CASSITPTGVNIQYF. V and J are TRBV19 and TRBJ2-4, with D maybe TRBD1 (5 bases). The CDR3 is cut off 3 residues early in the read; its end comes from the germline J gene. This CDR3 is 15 amino acids long. V gave up 2 bases and J gave up 7 bases, with 15 bases separating them. CDR1 is LNHDA, CDR2 SQIVND, per germline (reference sequence).

This clone was observed many times. The read ends 3 residues before the CDR3 terminus; that terminus is restored from the germline J gene. This chain links TRBV20-1 with TRBJ2-3, with TRBD2 matching 7 bases. V shed 6 bases and J 0 bases; nucleotides not matched to a gene: 6. In germline, CDR1 is DFQATT, CDR2 SNEGSKA (reference sequence). The CDR3 spans 14 residues. This chain's CDR3 is CSAEVRGSTDTQYF. The covered CDR3 bases are TGCAGTGCGGAGGTGCGGGGGAGCACAGATACG.